This T cell receptor beta chain originates from a study of T cells in localized non-small cell lung cancer. Study-wide findings and caveats: Maximal T cell clonality occurred in uninvolved adjacent lung, with tumor ranking below it. Appearances in adjacent lung were noted for a median around 55 of the top 100 tumor clones.

Comment on this clone: Its matching antigen is unknown.

TCRdb's table, derived via immunoSEQ multiplex PCR, lists solely in-frame clones and lacks some. This table holds roughly 71,000 clones, 85% to 90% found once. This CDR3 comprises 15 residues. V lost 4 bases and J 0 bases, leaving 13 bases between the germline ends. Germline V gene lookup returns CDR1 WSHSY and CDR2 SAAADI. This receptor was obtained from a male donor aged 60 or over with stage III squamous cell lung carcinoma. The rearrangement links TRBV10-2 to TRBJ2-7, with unresolved D. Sequenced here: peripheral blood, sampled before any cancer treatment. The CDR3 reads CASSASHDTSYEQYF. CDR3 DNA: TGCGCCAGCAGTGCGTCCCACGACACCTCCTACGAGCAGTACTTC.